This TCR beta chain was sequenced during a study of blood T cells in healthy people across ages. As for the study in general: Template switching retrieved approximately one barcoded beta molecule for each two T cells.

For this clonotype: Its antigen remains unknown.

Study findings and constraints: Greater diversity and more naive CD4+ cells were seen in long-lived donors than in aged donors.

Trimming removed 5 bases from V and 0 bases from J, with 7 bases in between. Germline-derived CDR1 and CDR2 are SGHTA and FQGNSA. This CDR3 comprises 13 residues. Investigators took about 9.2 milliliters of peripheral blood from every donor. The second PCR ran roughly 6 to 12 cycles with a sample-barcoded 5' primer and J-beta primers. Each cDNA molecule carried a tag from a template-switch adaptor that contained 12 random nucleotides. Using its own MiXCR run on the 5' RACE reads, TCRdb lists one record per CDR3 protein. The sample lists hundreds of thousands of distinct CDR3 sequences; about 42% were seen once.

This TCR was recovered from an older woman in good health. The gene calls are TRBV7-2 and TRBJ1-2; no clear D. Sequenced input: blood. DNA of the CDR3: TGTGCCAGCAGCACAGATGCTAACTATGGCTACACCTTC. This encodes CASSTDANYGYTF.